Below, 24 T cell receptor beta chains from the same sample are listed, as sequenced in a study of Ad26.COV2.S vaccination and SARS-CoV-2 variants. Sequencing used immunoSEQ multiplex PCR; TCRdb keeps in-frame clones, though not all of them. The sample consists of approximately 350,000 clones, over 75% of them appearing once. Treatment meaning: 19 received Ad26.COV2.S at low or high dose, single or two shots; 5 received placebo; per-sample allocation not given. Collection of samples fell on day 63 after the first vaccine or placebo injection. The sample consisted of peripheral blood, taken in a trial of Ad26.COV2.S vaccine versus placebo. Receptors originate from a person between 18 and 65 years old who received the Ad26.COV2.S COVID-19 vaccine or a placebo.

The chain's CDR3 is CASSLDGEQYF. DNA for the CDR3: TGTGCCAGCAGCTTGGACGGGGAGCAGTACTTC. The chain combines TRBV9 with TRBJ2-7; D unclear. The length of the CDR3 is 11 residues. From germline, CDR1 is SGDLS and CDR2 YYNGEE. V gave up 4 bases and J gave up 7 bases, with 9 bases separating them.

This clone was observed a single time. CDR3 sequence reads: CASGRGVNEKLFF. In DNA, the CDR3 is TGTGCCAGTGGGCGGGGCGTTAATGAAAAACTGTTTTTT. The genes are TRBV19 and TRBJ1-4; a weak D match, TRBD1 (5 bases). The CDR3 extends over 13 amino acids. V lost 8 bases and J 4 bases, leaving 11 bases between the germline ends. CDR1 and CDR2 from the germline V gene are LNHDA and SQIVND (reference sequence).

This chain uses TRBV6-4 with TRBJ2-3; 7 positions match TRBD2. This CDR3 contains 15 residues. Germline V gene lookup returns CDR1 MRHNA and CDR2 SNTAGT. The V segment lost 5 bases and the J segment 2 bases; nucleotides outside the gene matches: 7. CDR3 nucleotides: TGTGCCAGCAGTTCTGAGCGGGGAGCCACAGATACGCAGTATTTT. It codes for CASSSERGATDTQYF.

This chain joins TRBV7-9 and TRBJ1-4; 10 bases map to TRBD1. V trimming: 5 bases; J trimming: 1 base; junction bases outside the gene matches: 4. From germline, CDR1 is SEHNR and CDR2 FQNEAQ (reference sequence). This CDR3 contains 16 residues. CDR3 residues: CASSGGQGGTNEKLFF. CDR3 sequence (DNA): TGTGCCAGCAGCGGAGGACAGGGGGGAACTAATGAAAAACTGTTTTTT.

The chain joins TRBV6-6 to TRBJ1-5; TRBD1 matches at 8 bases. The CDR3 loop spans 15 amino acids. J gave up 3 bases and V 0 bases, and 1 base lay outside the gene matches. Germline V gives CDR1 MNHNY, CDR2 SVGAGI (reference sequence). CDR3 coding DNA: TGTGCCAGCAGTTACTCGGACAGGGACAATCAGCCCCAGCATTTT. It yields the protein CASSYSDRDNQPQHF.

This rearrangement joins TRBV5-6 to TRBJ2-7; tentative D call: TRBD1 (6 bases). The germline V gene has CDR1 SGHDT and CDR2 YYEEEE. The CDR3 loop spans 14 amino acids. Trimming pared 2 bases from V and 3 bases from J, leaving 12 bases between. The CDR3 protein is CASSFGTPFYEQYF. The CDR3 DNA reads as TGTGCCAGCAGCTTCGGGACACCATTCTACGAGCAGTACTTC.

J is TRBJ1-6 and V is TRBV9, with TRBD1 as a possible D gene (5 bases). Germline-derived CDR1 and CDR2 are SGDLS and YYNGEE. The CDR3 covers 14 residues. V lost 3 bases and J lost 7, with 11 bases in between. The CDR3 sequence: CASSAGTGNSPLHF. The CDR3 nucleotides are TGTGCCAGCAGCGCCGGGACGGGAAATTCACCCCTCCACTTT.

This rearrangement joins TRBV30 to TRBJ2-3; D is unresolved. V lost 0 bases to trimming and J lost 2 bases, with 9 bases between them. CDR1 is GTSNPN and CDR2 is SVGIG in the germline V gene (reference sequence). The CDR3 is made up of 14 amino acids. Here the CDR3 DNA reads TGTGCCTGGAGTGTAGGACCGTCCACAGATACGCAGTATTTT. Its protein product is CAWSVGPSTDTQYF.

This clone has just a few counts. The chain recombines TRBV6-5 with TRBJ1-4; D is perhaps TRBD1 (5 bases). This CDR3 spans 13 amino acids. V lost 5 bases, J lost 7 bases, and 11 bases lay in between. The germline V gene has CDR1 MNHEY and CDR2 SVGAGI. CDR3 protein: CASSTGTAEKLFF. The CDR3 nucleotides are TGTGCCAGCAGTACCGGGACGGCTGAAAAACTGTTTTTT.

This rearrangement joins TRBV30 to TRBJ1-6, with TRBD1 matching over 9 bases. V lost 8 bases to trimming and J lost 10 bases; unmatched junction nucleotides: 12. Germline lookup yields CDR1 GTSNPN and CDR2 SVGIG (reference sequence). The CDR3 consists of 14 residues. The chain's CDR3 is CAGTTGGNGSPLHF. The CDR3 region has the DNA TGTGCCGGAACGACAGGGGGGAATGGGTCACCCCTCCACTTT.

This clone was recorded once. The genes are TRBV30 and TRBJ2-2, with D unclear. The CDR3 is 15 residues long. V was pared by 4 bases and J by 0 bases, with 12 bases between. Per the germline V gene, CDR1 is GTSNPN and CDR2 is SVGIG (reference sequence). The CDR3 spells CAWTTGQTNTGELFF. The CDR3 DNA follows: TGTGCCTGGACGACGGGTCAGACGAACACCGGGGAGCTGTTTTTT.

With respect to this clone: At the DNA level, this CDR3 is encoded by other sequences in the same sample as well. This sequence joins TRBV15 and TRBJ1-2; 9 positions match TRBD1. This CDR3 is 14 amino acids long. Per the germline V gene, CDR1 is LNHNV and CDR2 is YYDKDF (reference sequence). V trimming: 3 bases; J trimming: 8 bases; junction bases outside the gene matches: 7. CDR3 region: CATSRETGGHGYTF. Written as DNA, the CDR3 is TGTGCCACCAGCAGGGAGACAGGGGGGCACGGCTACACCTTC.

V and J are TRBV14 and TRBJ2-2; no definite D call. Germline assignment: CDR1 SGHDN and CDR2 FVKESK. The CDR3 loop spans 14 amino acids. Trimming shortened V by 7 bases and J by 4 bases, and 13 bases separated the two germline ends. DNA of the CDR3: TGTGCCAGCACCCATTACGCGAGCACCGGGGAGCTGTTTTTT. This codes for CASTHYASTGELFF.

This clone was observed a handful of times. The rearrangement links TRBV5-1 to TRBJ1-3; TRBD1 agrees at 7 bases. Germline CDR1 reads SGHRS; CDR2 reads YFSETQ. V dropped 3 bases and J dropped 8; count of bases not matched to a gene: 8. CDR3 length: 14 amino acids. CDR3 amino acids: CASSYGQARDTIYF. The CDR3 region has the DNA TGCGCCAGCAGCTATGGACAGGCCCGGGACACCATATATTTT.

This clone was counted once. The rearrangement joins TRBV15 to TRBJ2-6; D unclear. The V gene's germline CDR1 is LNHNV and CDR2 YYDKDF (reference sequence). V was shortened by 1 base and J by 0 bases, with 7 bases between the two germline ends. This CDR3 is 16 amino acids long. Here the CDR3 reads CATSRAVSSGANVLTF. The CDR3 nucleotides are TGTGCCACCAGCAGAGCGGTCAGCTCTGGGGCCAACGTCCTGACTTTC.

The V and J genes are TRBV5-4 and TRBJ2-2; no reliable D call. Trimming cost V 4 bases and J 7 bases, with 8 bases left between them. CDR3 size: 12 residues. Looked up from germline, CDR1 is SGHNT and CDR2 is YYREEE (reference sequence). CDR3 sequence: CASSPLGGELFF. In DNA form, the CDR3 reads TGTGCCAGCAGCCCCCTGGGCGGGGAGCTGTTTTTT.

The chain combines TRBV5-1 with TRBJ2-1; 7 bases align to TRBD2. V lost 4 bases to trimming and J lost 2 bases; unmatched junction nucleotides: 21. The CDR3 has 20 amino acids. CDR1 SGHRS and CDR2 YFSETQ come from the germline V gene. CDR3 region: CASSLGRVPGPRGTYNEQFF. The CDR3 DNA reads TGCGCCAGCAGCCTGGGGAGGGTCCCGGGCCCAAGGGGCACCTACAATGAGCAGTTCTTC.

The chain recombines TRBV19 with TRBJ2-3, with 10 bases fitting TRBD2. The CDR3 covers 18 residues. V trimming: 0 bases; J trimming: 0 bases; junction bases outside the gene matches: 6. The germline V gene encodes CDR1 LNHDA and CDR2 SQIVND (reference sequence). CDR3 sequence reads: CASSIDVLAGASTDTQYF. CDR3 sequence (DNA): TGTGCCAGTAGTATAGATGTTCTAGCGGGGGCCAGCACAGATACGCAGTATTTT.

The chain is built from TRBV27 and TRBJ2-2, with D possibly being TRBD1 (5 bases). Looked up from germline, CDR1 is MNHEY and CDR2 is SMNVEV (reference sequence). With 0 bases removed from V and 3 bases from J, the gap between germline ends came to 14 bases. The CDR3 consists of 17 residues. In DNA, the CDR3 is TGTGCCAGCAGTTTATCCGTACAGGTCTTCGACACCGGGGAGCTGTTTTTT. This gives the protein CASSLSVQVFDTGELFF.

This clone is a singleton in its sample. V gene TRBV9 combines with J gene TRBJ2-3; D tentatively reads TRBD1 or TRBD2 (6 bases each). The V end was cut by 4 bases, the J end by 4 bases, with 16 bases between. CDR3 length equals 15 residues. CDR1 SGDLS and CDR2 YYNGEE come from the germline V gene. CDR3 in amino acids: CASSPGSGGPDTQYF. In nucleotides, the CDR3 is TGTGCCAGCAGCCCGGGGTCCGGGGGCCCAGATACGCAGTATTTT.

In its sample, this clone was seen a few times. The chain recombines TRBV3-1 (or the pseudogene TRBV3-2) with TRBJ2-2; 10 positions match TRBD1. The ends lost 1 base at V and 5 bases at J; junction bases unmatched: 1. The germline gives CDR1 LGHDT, CDR2 YNNKEL (reference sequence). The CDR3 consists of 15 residues. CDR3 bases: TGTGCCAGCAGCCAAGGGACAGGGGGTACCGGGGAGCTGTTTTTT. It specifies CASSQGTGGTGELFF.

The J gene is TRBJ1-6, the V gene TRBV18; D not certain. There are 16 residues in the CDR3. Trimming left V 0 bases short and J 0 bases short, with 6 bases between. The germline CDR1 and CDR2 sequences are KGHSH and LQKENI. The CDR3 region has the DNA TGTGCCAGCTCACCACCGTCCCTCTCCTATAATTCACCCCTCCACTTT. This sequence encodes CASSPPSLSYNSPLHF.

The rearrangement links TRBV15 to TRBJ2-7, with D possibly TRBD2 on 7 matching bases. The germline V gene has CDR1 LNHNV and CDR2 YYDKDF (reference sequence). V was clipped by 0 bases and J by 4 bases, with 13 bases between them. The CDR3 has 15 amino acids. This chain's CDR3 is CATSRELQGGYEQYF. The CDR3 bases are TGTGCCACCAGCAGAGAGTTACAGGGAGGGTACGAGCAGTACTTC.

The chain combines TRBV4-1 with TRBJ2-7; D is uncertain. V lost 4 bases and J lost 7, with 14 bases in between. The CDR3 is 13 amino acids. CDR1 MGHRA and CDR2 YSYEKL come from the germline V gene. The CDR3, as DNA: TGCGCCAGCAGCCTAATGGCAGCCGGGGAGCAGTACTTC. Translated, it gives CASSLMAAGEQYF.